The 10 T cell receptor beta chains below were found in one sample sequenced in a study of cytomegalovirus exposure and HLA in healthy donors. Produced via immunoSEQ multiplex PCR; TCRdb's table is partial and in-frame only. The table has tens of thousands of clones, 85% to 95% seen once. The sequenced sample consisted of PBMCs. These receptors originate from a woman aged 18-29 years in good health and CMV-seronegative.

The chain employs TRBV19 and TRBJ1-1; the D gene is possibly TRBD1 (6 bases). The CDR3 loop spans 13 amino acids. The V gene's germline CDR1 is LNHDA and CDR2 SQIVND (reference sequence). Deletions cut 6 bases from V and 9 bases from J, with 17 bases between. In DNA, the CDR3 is TGTGCCAGTAGCTCAGACAGGATCCTTCAAGCTTTCTTT. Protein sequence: CASSSDRILQAFF.

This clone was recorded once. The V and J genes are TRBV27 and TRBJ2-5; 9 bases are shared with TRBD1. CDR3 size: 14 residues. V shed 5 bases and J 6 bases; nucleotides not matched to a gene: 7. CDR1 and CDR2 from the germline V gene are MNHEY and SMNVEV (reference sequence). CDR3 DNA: TGTGCCAGCAGTAAAGGGGACAGGGCGAAGACCCAGTACTTC. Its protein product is CASSKGDRAKTQYF.

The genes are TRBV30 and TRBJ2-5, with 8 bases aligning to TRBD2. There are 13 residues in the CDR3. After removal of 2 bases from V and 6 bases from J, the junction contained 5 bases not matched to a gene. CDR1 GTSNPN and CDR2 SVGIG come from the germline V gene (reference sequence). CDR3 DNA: TGTGCCTGGAGTCCGGGACTAGAGAAGACCCAGTACTTC. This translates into CAWSPGLEKTQYF.

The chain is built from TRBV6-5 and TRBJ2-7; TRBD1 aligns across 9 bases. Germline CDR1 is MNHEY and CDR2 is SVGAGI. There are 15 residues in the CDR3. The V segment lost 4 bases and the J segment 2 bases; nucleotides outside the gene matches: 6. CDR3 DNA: TGTGCCAGCAGTTTTCCCGGGACAGGGCCCTACGAGCAGTACGTC. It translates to CASSFPGTGPYEQYV.

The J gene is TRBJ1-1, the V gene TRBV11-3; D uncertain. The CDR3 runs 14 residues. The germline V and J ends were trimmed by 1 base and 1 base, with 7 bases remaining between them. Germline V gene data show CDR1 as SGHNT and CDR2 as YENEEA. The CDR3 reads CASSLGLTNTEAFF. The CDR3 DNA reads TGTGCCAGCAGCTTAGGACTGACGAACACTGAAGCTTTCTTT.

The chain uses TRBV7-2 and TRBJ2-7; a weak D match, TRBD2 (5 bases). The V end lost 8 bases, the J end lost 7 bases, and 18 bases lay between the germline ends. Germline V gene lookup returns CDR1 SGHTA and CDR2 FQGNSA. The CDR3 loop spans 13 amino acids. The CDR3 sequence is CASGSDYPKEQYF. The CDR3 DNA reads TGTGCCAGCGGCTCCGACTATCCGAAAGAGCAGTACTTC.

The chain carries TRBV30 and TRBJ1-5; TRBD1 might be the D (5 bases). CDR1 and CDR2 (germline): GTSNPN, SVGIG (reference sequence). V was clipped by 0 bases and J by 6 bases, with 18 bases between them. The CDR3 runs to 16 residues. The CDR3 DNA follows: TGTGCCTGGAGTGTAGAGGCAGGGAGGATTGCTCAGCCCCAGCATTTT. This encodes CAWSVEAGRIAQPQHF.

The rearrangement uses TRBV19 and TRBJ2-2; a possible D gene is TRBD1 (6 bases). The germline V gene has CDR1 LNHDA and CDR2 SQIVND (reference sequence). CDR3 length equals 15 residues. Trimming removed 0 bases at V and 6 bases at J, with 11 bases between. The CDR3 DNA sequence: TGTGCCAGTAGTATAGACAGGGGTTTCGCCGGGGAGCTGTTTTTT. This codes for CASSIDRGFAGELFF. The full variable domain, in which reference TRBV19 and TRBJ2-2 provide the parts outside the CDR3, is DGGITQSPKYLFRKEGQNVTLSCEQNLNHDAMYWYRQDPGQGLRLIYYSQIVNDFQKGDIAEGYSVSREKKESFPLTVTSAQKNPTAFYLCASSIDRGFAGELFFGEGSRLTVL.

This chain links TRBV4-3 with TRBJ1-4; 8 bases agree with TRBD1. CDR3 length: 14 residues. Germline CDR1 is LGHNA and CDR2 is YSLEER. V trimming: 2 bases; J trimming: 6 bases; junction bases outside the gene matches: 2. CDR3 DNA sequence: TGCGCCAGCAGCCAACGGACAGGGTATGAAAAACTGTTTTTT. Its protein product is CASSQRTGYEKLFF.

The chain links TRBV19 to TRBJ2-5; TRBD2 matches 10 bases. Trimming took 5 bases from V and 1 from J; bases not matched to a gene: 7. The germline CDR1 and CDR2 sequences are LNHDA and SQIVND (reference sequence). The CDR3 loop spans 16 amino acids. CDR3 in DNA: TGTGCCAGTAGTCGCGACCCTAGCGGGAGCCAAGAGACCCAGTACTTC. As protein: CASSRDPSGSQETQYF.